The text below deals with one T cell receptor beta chain. Its antigen is unknown. This entry comes from a study of T cell repertoires in cytomegalovirus infection. CDR1 and CDR2 (germline): MNHNS, SASEGT. The CDR3 runs 15 residues. TCRdb itself ran the reads through MiXCR, one entry per CDR3 protein. The sample holds some 350,000 distinct CDR3 sequences, approximately 30% seen once. The sample here was cultured PBMCs, taken from culture after CMV antigen stimulation. The TCR originated in a human donor in good health (CMV status not recorded). Some clones in this sample may be carry-over from other donors' samples. This rearrangement joins TRBV6-1 to TRBJ2-7; 8 bases align to TRBD2. Here the CDR3 reads CASSKAGVSSYEQYV. In DNA form, the CDR3 reads TGTGCCAGCAGTAAAGCGGGAGTCAGCTCCTACGAGCAGTACGTC.